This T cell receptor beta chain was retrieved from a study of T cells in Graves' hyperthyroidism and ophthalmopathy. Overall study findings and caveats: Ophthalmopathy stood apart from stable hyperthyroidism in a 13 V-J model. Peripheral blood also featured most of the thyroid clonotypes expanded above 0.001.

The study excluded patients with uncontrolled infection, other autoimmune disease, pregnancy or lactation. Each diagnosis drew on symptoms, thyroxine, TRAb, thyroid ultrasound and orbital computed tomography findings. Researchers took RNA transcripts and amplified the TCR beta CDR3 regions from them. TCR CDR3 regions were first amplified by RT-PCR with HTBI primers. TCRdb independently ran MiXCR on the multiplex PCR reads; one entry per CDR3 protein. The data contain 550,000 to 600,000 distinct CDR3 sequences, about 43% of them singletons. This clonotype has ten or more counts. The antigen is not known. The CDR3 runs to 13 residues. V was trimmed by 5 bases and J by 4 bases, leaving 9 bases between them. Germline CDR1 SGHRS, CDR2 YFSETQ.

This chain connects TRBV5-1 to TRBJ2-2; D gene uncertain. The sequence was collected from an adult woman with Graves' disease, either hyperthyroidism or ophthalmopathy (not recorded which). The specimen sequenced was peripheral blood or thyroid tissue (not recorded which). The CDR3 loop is CASSSLSTGELFF. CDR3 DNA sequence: TGCGCCAGCAGTTCTCTCAGCACCGGGGAGCTGTTTTTT. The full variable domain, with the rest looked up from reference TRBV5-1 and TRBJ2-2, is KAGVTQTPRYLIKTRGQQVTLSCSPISGHRSVSWYQQTPGQGLQFLFEYFSETQRNKGNFPGRFSGRQFSNSRSEMNVSTLELGDSALYLCASSSLSTGELFFGEGSRLTVL.